This T cell receptor (beta chain) was identified in a study of radiotherapy plus CTLA-4 blockade in lung cancer. CDR3 length: 13 amino acids. The ends lost 6 bases at V and 7 bases at J; junction bases unmatched: 4. The germline gives CDR1 MNHEY, CDR2 SVGAGI. Profiled with immunoSEQ multiplex PCR; TCRdb holds only in-frame clones, not every one. The sample lists 30,000 to 35,000 clones, approximately 70% occurring once. The sequencing used peripheral blood, collected from a patient treated with radiotherapy plus ipilimumab. The origin of this receptor is a human donor with non-small cell lung cancer who had stable disease on radiotherapy plus ipilimumab. The rearrangement joins TRBV6-5 to TRBJ2-1, with TRBD1 identical over 9 bases. In DNA form, the CDR3 reads TGTGCCAGCAGGGGGACAGGGTCAAATGAGCAGTTCTTC. Translated: CASRGTGSNEQFF.